This T cell receptor (beta chain) is from a study of cytomegalovirus exposure and HLA in healthy donors. Clones were read by immunoSEQ multiplex PCR, and TCRdb kept only the in-frame ones, dropping some. This table has a few hundred thousand clones, more than 80% appearing once. V was pared by 0 bases and J by 6 bases, with 4 bases of the junction left unmatched. The germline V gene encodes CDR1 SGHRS and CDR2 YFSETQ. This CDR3 is 15 amino acids long. The chain is built from TRBV5-1 and TRBJ2-1, with TRBD2 matching over 9 bases. Sequencing was done on a sample of PBMCs. The sequence was obtained from a young woman in good health and CMV-seronegative. The CDR3 bases are TGCGCCAGCAGCTTGGTTGGTAGCGGGGGCAATGAGCAGTTCTTC. The encoded protein is CASSLVGSGGNEQFF.